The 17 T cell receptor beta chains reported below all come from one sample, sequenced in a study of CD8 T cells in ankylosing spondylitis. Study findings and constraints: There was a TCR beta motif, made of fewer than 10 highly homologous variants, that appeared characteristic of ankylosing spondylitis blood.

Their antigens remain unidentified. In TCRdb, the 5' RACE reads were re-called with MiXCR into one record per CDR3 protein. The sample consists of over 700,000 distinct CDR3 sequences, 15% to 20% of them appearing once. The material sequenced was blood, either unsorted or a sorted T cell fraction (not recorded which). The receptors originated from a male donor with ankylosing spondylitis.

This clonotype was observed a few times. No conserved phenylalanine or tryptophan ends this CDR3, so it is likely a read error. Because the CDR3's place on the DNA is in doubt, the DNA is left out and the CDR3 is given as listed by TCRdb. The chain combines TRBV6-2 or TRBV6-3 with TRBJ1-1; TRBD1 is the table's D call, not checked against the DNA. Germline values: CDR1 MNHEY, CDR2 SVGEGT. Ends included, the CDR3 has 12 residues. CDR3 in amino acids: CASSYSSGGLSV.

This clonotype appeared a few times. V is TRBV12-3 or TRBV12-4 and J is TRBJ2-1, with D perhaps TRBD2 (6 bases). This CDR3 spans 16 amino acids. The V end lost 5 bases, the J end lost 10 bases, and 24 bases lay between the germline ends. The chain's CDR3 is CASSPPTSSPVNEQFF. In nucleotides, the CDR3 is TGTGCCAGCAGTCCCCCGACTAGTTCGCCAGTCAACGAGCAGTTCTTC.

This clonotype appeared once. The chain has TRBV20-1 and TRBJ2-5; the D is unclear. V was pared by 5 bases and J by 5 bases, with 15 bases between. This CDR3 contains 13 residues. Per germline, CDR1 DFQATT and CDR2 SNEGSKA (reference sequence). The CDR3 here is CSAPLFGYETQYF. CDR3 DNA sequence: TGCAGTGCTCCCCTCTTTGGGTATGAGACCCAGTACTTC.

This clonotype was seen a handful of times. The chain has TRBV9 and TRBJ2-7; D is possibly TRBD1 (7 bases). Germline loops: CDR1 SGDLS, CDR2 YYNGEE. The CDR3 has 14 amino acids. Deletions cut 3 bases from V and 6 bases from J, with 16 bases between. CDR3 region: CASSDGHRGGEQYF. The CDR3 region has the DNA TGTGCCAGCAGCGACGGACACAGGGGAGGCGAGCAGTACTTC.

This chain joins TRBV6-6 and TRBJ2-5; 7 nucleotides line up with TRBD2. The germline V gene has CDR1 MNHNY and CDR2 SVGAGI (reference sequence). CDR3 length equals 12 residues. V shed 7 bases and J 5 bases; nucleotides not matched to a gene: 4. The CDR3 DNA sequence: TGTGCCAGCAACCCCGGGGGGGAGACCCAGTACTTC. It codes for CASNPGGETQYF.

The CDR3 is CASSQLQGGTGELFF. CDR3 DNA: TGCGCCAGCAGCCAACTCCAGGGGGGCACCGGGGAGCTGTTTTTT. This sequence joins TRBV4-1 and TRBJ2-2; D may be TRBD1 (7 bases). The CDR3 runs to 15 residues. The germline gives CDR1 MGHRA, CDR2 YSYEKL. The V end was cut by 2 bases, the J end by 4 bases, with 11 bases between.

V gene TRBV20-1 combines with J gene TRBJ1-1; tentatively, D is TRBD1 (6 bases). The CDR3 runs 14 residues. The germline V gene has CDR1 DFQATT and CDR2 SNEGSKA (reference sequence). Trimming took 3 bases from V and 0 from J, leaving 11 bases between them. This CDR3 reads CSASPGQMNTEAFF. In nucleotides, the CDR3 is TGCAGTGCTAGCCCCGGACAGATGAACACTGAAGCTTTCTTT.

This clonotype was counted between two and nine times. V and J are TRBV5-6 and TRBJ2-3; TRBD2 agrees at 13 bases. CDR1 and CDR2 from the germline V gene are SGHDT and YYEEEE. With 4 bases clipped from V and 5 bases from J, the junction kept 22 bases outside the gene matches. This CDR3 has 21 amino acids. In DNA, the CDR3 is TGTGCCAGCAGCCCCCGTCGCCCGGGACAGGAAGGACTAGCGGGAGAAGATACGCAGTATTTT. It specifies CASSPRRPGQEGLAGEDTQYF.

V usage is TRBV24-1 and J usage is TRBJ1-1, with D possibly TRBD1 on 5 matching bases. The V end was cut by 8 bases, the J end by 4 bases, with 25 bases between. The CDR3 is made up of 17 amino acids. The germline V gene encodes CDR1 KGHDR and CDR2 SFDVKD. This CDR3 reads CATTAGEQAVFGTEAFF. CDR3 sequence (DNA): TGTGCCACCACGGCCGGGGAACAGGCGGTTTTTGGCACTGAAGCTTTCTTT.

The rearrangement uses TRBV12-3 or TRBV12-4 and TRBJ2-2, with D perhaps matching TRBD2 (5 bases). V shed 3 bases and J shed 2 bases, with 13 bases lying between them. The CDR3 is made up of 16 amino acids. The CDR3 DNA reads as TGTGCCAGCAGTTTGTGGAGACTACCAAACACCGGGGAGCTGTTTTTT. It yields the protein CASSLWRLPNTGELFF.

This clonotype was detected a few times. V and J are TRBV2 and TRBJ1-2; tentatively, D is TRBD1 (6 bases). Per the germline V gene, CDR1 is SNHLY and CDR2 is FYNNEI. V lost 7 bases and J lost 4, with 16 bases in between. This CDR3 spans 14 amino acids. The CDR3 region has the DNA TGTGCCAGCAAAGGCAGGGGAGGGTCCTATGGCTACACCTTC. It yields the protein CASKGRGGSYGYTF. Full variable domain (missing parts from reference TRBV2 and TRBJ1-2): EPEVTQTPSHQVTQMGQEVILRCVPISNHLYFYWYRQILGQKVEFLVSFYNNEISEKSEIFDDQFSVERPDGSNFTLKIRSTKLEDSAMYFCASKGRGGSYGYTFGSGTRLTVV.

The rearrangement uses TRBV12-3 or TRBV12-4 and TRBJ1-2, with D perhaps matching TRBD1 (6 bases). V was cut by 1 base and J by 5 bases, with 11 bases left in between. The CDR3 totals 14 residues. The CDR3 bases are TGTGCCAGCAGTTTAGACAGGGCGTTTTATGGCTACACCTTC. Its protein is CASSLDRAFYGYTF.

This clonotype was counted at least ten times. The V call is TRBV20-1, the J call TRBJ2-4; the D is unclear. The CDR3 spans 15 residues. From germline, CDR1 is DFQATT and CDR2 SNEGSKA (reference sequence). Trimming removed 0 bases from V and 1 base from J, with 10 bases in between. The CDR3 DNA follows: TGCAGTGCTAGAGATCCCGCAGATGCCAAAAACATTCAGTACTTC. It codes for CSARDPADAKNIQYF.

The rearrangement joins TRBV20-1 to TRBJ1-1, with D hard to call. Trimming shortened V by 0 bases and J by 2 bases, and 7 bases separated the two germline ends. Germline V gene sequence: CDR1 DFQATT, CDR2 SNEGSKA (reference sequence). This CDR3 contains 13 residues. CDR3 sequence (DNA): TGCAGTGCTAGAGACCCTCTCAACACTGAAGCTTTCTTT. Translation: CSARDPLNTEAFF.

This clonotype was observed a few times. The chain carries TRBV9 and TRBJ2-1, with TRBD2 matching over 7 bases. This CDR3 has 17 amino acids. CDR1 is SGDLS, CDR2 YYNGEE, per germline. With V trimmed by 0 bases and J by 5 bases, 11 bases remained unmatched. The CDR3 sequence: CASSVVSSGPLDNEQFF. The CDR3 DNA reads TGTGCCAGCAGCGTAGTAAGTAGCGGGCCGTTGGACAATGAGCAGTTCTTC.

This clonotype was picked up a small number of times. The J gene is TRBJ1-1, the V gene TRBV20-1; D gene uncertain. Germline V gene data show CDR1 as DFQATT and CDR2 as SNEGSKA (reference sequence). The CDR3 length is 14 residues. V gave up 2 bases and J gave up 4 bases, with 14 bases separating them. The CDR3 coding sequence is TGCAGTGCTAGACGAGACGGCCTGAGCACTGAAGCTTTCTTT. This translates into CSARRDGLSTEAFF.

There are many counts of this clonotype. The CDR3 region has the DNA TGCAGCGTTGAAAATCAACCCTACGAGCAGTACTTC. Its protein is CSVENQPYEQYF. The chain employs TRBV29-1 and TRBJ2-7, with D unclear. The germline gives CDR1 SQVTM, CDR2 ANQGSEA. Trimming pared 2 bases from V and 2 bases from J, leaving 7 bases between. CDR3 length: 12 amino acids.